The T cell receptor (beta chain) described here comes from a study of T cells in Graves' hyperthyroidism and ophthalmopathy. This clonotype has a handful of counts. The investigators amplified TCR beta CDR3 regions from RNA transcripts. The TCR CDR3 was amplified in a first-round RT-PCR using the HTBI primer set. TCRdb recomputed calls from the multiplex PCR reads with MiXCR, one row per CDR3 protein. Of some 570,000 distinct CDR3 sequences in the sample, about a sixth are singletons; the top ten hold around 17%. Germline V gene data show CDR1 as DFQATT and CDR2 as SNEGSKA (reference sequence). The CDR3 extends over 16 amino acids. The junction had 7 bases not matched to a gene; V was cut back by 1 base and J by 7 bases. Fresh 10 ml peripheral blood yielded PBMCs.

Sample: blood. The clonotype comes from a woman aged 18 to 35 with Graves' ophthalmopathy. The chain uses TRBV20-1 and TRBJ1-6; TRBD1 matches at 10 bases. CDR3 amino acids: CSARGTGGLVNSPLHF. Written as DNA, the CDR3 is TGCAGTGCTAGAGGGACAGGGGGATTGGTGAATTCACCCCTCCACTTT.